This passage covers 10 T cell receptor beta chains from one sample sequenced in a study of shared clonotypes between healthy human individuals. CD8 cells classed as naive were CD45RO-negative and positively selected for CCR7, excluding terminally differentiated effector memory CD45RA+ cells. Data came from immunoSEQ multiplex PCR; TCRdb stores just in-frame clones and leaves some out. The sample has nearly 2 million clones; about 95% are singletons. Sequencing input: naive CD8+ T cells sorted from blood. All receptors derive from a man between 18 and 29 years old in good health.

The V call is TRBV4-1, the J call TRBJ1-2, with TRBD1 as a possible D gene (6 bases). The germline V and J ends were trimmed by 1 base and 8 bases, with 14 bases remaining between them. CDR3 length: 14 residues. CDR1 MGHRA and CDR2 YSYEKL come from the germline V gene. The CDR3: CASSQVQGTHGYTF. In nucleotides, the CDR3 is TGCGCCAGCAGCCAAGTCCAGGGGACTCACGGCTACACCTTC.

The rearrangement links TRBV4-1 to TRBJ2-7; D uncertain. The CDR3 runs to 14 residues. Trimming left V 0 bases short and J 7 bases short, with 13 bases between. Germline CDR1 and CDR2: MGHRA and YSYEKL. CDR3 nucleotide sequence: TGCGCCAGCAGCCAAGATCAGCACCCTGAGGAGCAGTACTTC. It encodes CASSQDQHPEEQYF.

Only one count was recorded for this clone. This chain connects TRBV13 to TRBJ2-1; either TRBD1 or TRBD2 may supply D (5 bases each). In germline, CDR1 is PRHDT, CDR2 FYEKMQ (reference sequence). The CDR3 covers 15 residues. The V and J ends lost 5 bases and 0 bases respectively, with 11 bases between them. The CDR3 coding sequence is TGTGCCAGCAGCCCCCCAGGGACCTCCTACAATGAGCAGTTCTTC. This sequence encodes CASSPPGTSYNEQFF.

Comments on this clone: Other DNA sequences in this specimen translate into the identical CDR3. The CDR3 DNA reads as TGTGCCAGCAGTCCCCGGGACCGAGTCTACAATGAGCAGTTCTTC. It specifies CASSPRDRVYNEQFF. The chain carries TRBV6-6 and TRBJ2-1; D may correspond to TRBD1 or TRBD2 (5 bases each). CDR3 length equals 15 residues. Germline V gene lookup returns CDR1 MNHNY and CDR2 SVGAGI (reference sequence). The V and J ends lost 5 bases and 3 bases respectively, with 14 bases between them.

Of note for this clone: Other DNA sequences in the same sample also yield this CDR3. This chain connects TRBV5-1 to TRBJ2-7; no firm D call. The CDR3 totals 14 residues. CDR1 and CDR2 from the germline V gene are SGHRS and YFSETQ. V shed 3 bases and J shed 0 bases, with 10 bases lying between them. This chain's CDR3 is CASSSPGTSYEQYF. CDR3 in DNA: TGCGCCAGCAGCTCTCCGGGCACCTCCTACGAGCAGTACTTC.

In DNA form, the CDR3 reads TGTGCCAGCAGCCAGGGACTAGCGGGGGGCGAGCAGTTCTTC. As protein: CASSQGLAGGEQFF. This sequence joins TRBV11-3 and TRBJ2-1; 15 bases are shared with TRBD2. Losses at the gene ends were 5 bases for V and 10 bases for J; bases not matched to a gene: 3. CDR1 and CDR2 (germline): SGHNT, YENEEA. CDR3 length: 14 amino acids.

The chain uses TRBV5-1 and TRBJ1-5; the D gene is possibly TRBD1 (6 bases). Trimming cost V 2 bases and J 7 bases, with 13 bases left between them. Germline V lookup: CDR1 SGHRS, CDR2 YFSETQ. There are 14 residues in the CDR3. The CDR3 DNA reads as TGCGCCAGCAGCTTCTCGGGGGGCAGACAGCCCCAGCATTTT. Translation gives CASSFSGGRQPQHF.

This clone was seen just once. The chain couples TRBV6-1 to TRBJ2-7, with 7 bases identical to TRBD2. The J segment lost 2 bases and the V segment lost 7 bases, leaving 2 bases of the junction unmatched. In germline, CDR1 is MNHNS, CDR2 SASEGT. The CDR3 totals 12 residues. CDR3 region: CASIGLAYEQYF. The CDR3, as DNA: TGTGCCAGCATAGGACTAGCCTACGAGCAGTACTTC.

In regard to this clone: The same CDR3 can be traced to other DNA sequences in this sample. The rearrangement links TRBV27 to TRBJ2-7; TRBD1 might be the D (5 bases). Germline V gene data show CDR1 as MNHEY and CDR2 as SMNVEV (reference sequence). CDR3 length: 14 residues. V lost 1 base and J 3 bases, leaving 10 bases between the germline ends. The CDR3 DNA follows: TGTGCCAGCAGTTTATTCCAGGGCAGCTACGAGCAGTACTTC. The encoded protein is CASSLFQGSYEQYF.

The chain is built from TRBV27 and TRBJ1-2; TRBD1 agrees at 7 bases. The CDR3 covers 17 residues. The germline V gene has CDR1 MNHEY and CDR2 SMNVEV (reference sequence). The V gene end was trimmed by 5 bases and the J gene end by 4 bases; junction bases not matched to a gene: 16. The CDR3 sequence: CASSRLDRAPGSYGYTF. In DNA, the CDR3 is TGTGCCAGCAGTAGATTAGACAGGGCCCCTGGCAGCTATGGCTACACCTTC.